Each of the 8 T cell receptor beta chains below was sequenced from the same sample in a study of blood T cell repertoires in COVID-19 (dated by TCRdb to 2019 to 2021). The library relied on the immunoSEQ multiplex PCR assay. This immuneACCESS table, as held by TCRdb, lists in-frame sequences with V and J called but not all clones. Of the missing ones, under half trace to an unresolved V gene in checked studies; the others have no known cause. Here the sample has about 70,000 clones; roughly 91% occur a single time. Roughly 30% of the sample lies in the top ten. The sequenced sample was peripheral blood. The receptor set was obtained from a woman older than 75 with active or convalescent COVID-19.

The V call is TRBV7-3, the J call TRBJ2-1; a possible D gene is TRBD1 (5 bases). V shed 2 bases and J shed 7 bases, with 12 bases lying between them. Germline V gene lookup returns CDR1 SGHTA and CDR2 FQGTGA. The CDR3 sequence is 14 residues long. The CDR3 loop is CASSLRAGMNEQFF. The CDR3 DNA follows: TGTGCCAGCAGCTTACGAGCAGGGATGAATGAGCAGTTCTTC.

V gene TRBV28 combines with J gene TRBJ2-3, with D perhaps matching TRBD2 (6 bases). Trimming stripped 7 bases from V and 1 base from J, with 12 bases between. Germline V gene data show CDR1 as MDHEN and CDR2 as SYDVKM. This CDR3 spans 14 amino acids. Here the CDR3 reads CASTSLAGTDTQYF. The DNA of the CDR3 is TGTGCCAGCACCTCTTTAGCGGGCACAGATACGCAGTATTTT.

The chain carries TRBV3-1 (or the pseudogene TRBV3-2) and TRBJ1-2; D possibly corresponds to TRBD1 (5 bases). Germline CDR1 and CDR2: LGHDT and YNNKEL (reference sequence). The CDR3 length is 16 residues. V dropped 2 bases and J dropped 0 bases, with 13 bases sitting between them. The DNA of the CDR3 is TGTGCCAGCAGCCAAAGTGACAGCCCTACTAACTATGGCTACACCTTC. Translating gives CASSQSDSPTNYGYTF.

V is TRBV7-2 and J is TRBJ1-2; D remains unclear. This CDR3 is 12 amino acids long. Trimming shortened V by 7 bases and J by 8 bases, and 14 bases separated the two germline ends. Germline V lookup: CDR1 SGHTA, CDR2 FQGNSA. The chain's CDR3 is CASNLPGFGYTF. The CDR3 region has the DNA TGTGCCAGCAACCTACCAGGTTTCGGCTACACCTTC.

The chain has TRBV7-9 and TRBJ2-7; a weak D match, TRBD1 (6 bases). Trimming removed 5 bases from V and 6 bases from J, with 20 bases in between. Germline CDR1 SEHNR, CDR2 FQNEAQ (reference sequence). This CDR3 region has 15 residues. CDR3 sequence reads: CASSRAGTRGLEQYF. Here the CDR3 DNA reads TGTGCCAGCAGCCGAGCCGGGACAAGGGGTCTCGAGCAGTACTTC.

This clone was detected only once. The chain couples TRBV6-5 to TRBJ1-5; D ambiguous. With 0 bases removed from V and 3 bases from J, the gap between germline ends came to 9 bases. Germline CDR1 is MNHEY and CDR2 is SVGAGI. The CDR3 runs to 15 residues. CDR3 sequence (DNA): TGTGCCAGCAGTTACTCTCCAGGACTCAATCAGCCCCAGCATTTT. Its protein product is CASSYSPGLNQPQHF.

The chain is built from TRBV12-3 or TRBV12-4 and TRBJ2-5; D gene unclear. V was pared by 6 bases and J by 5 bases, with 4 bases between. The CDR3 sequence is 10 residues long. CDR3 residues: CASSAETQYF. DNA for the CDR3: TGTGCCAGCAGCGCGGAGACCCAGTACTTC.

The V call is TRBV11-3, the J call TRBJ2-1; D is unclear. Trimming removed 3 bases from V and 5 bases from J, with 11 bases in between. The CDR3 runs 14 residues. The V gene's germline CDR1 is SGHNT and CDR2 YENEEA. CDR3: CASSLSIFDNEQFF. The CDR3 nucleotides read TGTGCCAGCAGCTTGAGTATATTTGACAATGAGCAGTTCTTC.